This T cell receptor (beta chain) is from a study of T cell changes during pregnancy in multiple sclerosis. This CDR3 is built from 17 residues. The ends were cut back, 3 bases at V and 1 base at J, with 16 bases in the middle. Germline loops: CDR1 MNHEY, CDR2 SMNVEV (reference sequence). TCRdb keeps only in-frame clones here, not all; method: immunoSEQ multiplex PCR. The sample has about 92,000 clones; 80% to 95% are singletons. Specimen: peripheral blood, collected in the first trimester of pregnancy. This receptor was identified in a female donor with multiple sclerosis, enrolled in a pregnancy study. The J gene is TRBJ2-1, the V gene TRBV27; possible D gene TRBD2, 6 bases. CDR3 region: CASSFRDLAGSYNEQFF. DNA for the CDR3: TGTGCCAGCAGTTTTAGGGACTTAGCCGGGTCCTACAATGAGCAGTTCTTC.